The sequence of this T cell receptor (beta chain) was determined in a study of cytomegalovirus exposure and HLA in healthy donors. As for the study in general: In terms of ancestry, the Caucasian-associated cluster contained about four fifths of the roughly 400 genotyped donors. Study outcomes and limitations: The authors later found most CMV-associated TCR beta chains appeared HLA-restricted. Among the most significant clusters, several appeared linked to common viral pathogens in a later analysis.

Note on this clone: Its matching antigen is unknown.

The CDR3 is 15 residues long. V was cut by 1 base and J by 5 bases, with 14 bases left in between. Germline V gives CDR1 MNHEY, CDR2 SVGAGI. The PCR contained 60 Vbeta and 13 Jbeta primers. Profiling relied on immunoSEQ multiplex PCR, and the TCRdb table lists in-frame clones only, not all of them. Found here are roughly 190,000 clones, less than 80% of them singletons; the top ten hold around 3%. What was sequenced was PBMCs. The rearrangement joins TRBV6-5 to TRBJ1-1, with D perhaps matching TRBD1 (6 bases). This clonotype originated in a man aged 40-49 years in good health and CMV-seronegative. The CDR3 coding sequence is TGTGCCAGCAGTTACTATACAGGGTTTCGAACTGAAGCTTTCTTT. This sequence encodes CASSYYTGFRTEAFF.